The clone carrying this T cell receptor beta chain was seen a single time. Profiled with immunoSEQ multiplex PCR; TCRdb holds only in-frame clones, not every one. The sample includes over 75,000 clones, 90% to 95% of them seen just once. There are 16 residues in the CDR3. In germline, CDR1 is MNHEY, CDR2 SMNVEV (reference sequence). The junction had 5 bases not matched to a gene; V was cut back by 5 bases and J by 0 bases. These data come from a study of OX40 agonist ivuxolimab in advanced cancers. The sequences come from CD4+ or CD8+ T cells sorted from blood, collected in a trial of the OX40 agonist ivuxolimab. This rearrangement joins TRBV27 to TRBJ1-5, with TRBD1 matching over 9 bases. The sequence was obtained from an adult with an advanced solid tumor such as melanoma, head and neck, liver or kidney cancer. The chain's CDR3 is CASSAGTGFSNQPQHF. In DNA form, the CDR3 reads TGTGCCAGCAGTGCGGGGACAGGGTTTAGCAATCAGCCCCAGCATTTT.